The source of this T cell receptor beta chain is a study of technical replicates of blood from a handful of donors. Trimming removed 2 bases from V and 4 bases from J, with 14 bases in between. Germline CDR1 MNHEY, CDR2 SMNVEV (reference sequence). The CDR3 extends over 15 amino acids. Libraries were prepared by immunoSEQ multiplex PCR; TCRdb keeps only in-frame clonotypes and omits some of them. The table records tens of thousands of clones, approximately 96% of them present only once. The receptor was isolated from a human donor in good health. Input material: T cells isolated from PBMCs. The gene calls are TRBV27 and TRBJ1-1; perhaps TRBD1 as D (5 bases). The CDR3 DNA reads as TGTGCCAGCAGTTTAAGGGGTAGAAGGATCACTGAAGCTTTCTTT. Translation gives CASSLRGRRITEAFF.